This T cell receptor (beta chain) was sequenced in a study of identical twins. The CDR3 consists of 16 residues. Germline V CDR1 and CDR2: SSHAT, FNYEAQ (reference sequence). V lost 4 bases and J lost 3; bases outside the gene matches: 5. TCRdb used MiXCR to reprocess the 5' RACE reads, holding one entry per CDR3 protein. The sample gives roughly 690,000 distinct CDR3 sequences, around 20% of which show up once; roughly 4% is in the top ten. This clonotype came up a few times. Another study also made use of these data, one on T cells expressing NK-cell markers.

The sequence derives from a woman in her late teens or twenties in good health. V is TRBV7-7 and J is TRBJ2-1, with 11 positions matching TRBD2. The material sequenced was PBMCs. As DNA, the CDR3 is TGTGCCAGCAGCTCCGGGACTAGCGGACTCTACAATGAGCAGTTCTTC. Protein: CASSSGTSGLYNEQFF.